This T cell receptor (beta chain) was sequenced in a study of blood T cell repertoires in COVID-19. The overall study: Researchers got acute and convalescent COVID-19 samples from the United States, Italy and Spain.

Authors' methods: Amplification of reference gene primers provided the estimated nucleated cell counts. Measured with immunoSEQ multiplex PCR; TCRdb has only the in-frame clones, and not every one. The V and J calls and clone size come from that table; D and trimming were worked out from the DNA. The sample includes around 140,000 clones, roughly 80% of them seen just once. This clone was seen once. CDR1 and CDR2 from the germline V gene are SGHDT and YYEEEE. CDR3 length: 14 residues. V was trimmed by 1 base and J by 1 base, leaving 8 bases between them. This TCR came from a woman between 45 and 60 years old with active or convalescent COVID-19. The sample consisted of peripheral blood. The chain employs TRBV5-6 and TRBJ1-2; weak D call: TRBD1 (6 bases). The CDR3 reads CASSLQGYNYGYTF. The CDR3 coding sequence is TGTGCCAGCAGCTTGCAGGGGTATAACTATGGCTACACCTTC.